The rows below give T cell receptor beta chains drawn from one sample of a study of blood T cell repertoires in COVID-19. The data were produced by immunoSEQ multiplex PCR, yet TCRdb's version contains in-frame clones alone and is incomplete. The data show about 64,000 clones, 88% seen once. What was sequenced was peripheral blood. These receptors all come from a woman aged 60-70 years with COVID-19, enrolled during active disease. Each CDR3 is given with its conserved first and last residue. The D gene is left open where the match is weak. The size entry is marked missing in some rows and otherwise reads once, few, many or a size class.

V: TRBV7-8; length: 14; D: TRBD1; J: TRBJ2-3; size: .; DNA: TGTGCCAGCAGCTTGACAGGGCGGACAGATACGCAGTATTTT; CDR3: CASSLTGRTDTQYF
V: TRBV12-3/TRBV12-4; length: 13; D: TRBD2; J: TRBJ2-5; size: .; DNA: TGTGCCAGCAGTTTAGGGCTAGCGGGGGGGAAGTACTTC; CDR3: CASSLGLAGGKYF
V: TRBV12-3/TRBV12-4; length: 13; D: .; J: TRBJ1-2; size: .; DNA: TGTGCCAGCAGTTTCCTGCAGTCCTATGGCTACACCTTC; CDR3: CASSFLQSYGYTF
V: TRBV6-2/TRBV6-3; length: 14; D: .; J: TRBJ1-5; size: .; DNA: TGTGCCAGCAGTTCCCTGGTTCGAGATCAGCCCCAGCATTTT; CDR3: CASSSLVRDQPQHF
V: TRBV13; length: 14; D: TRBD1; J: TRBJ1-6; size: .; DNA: TGTGCCAGCAGCTCGGGACAGAGTAATTCACCCCTCCACTTT; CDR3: CASSSGQSNSPLHF
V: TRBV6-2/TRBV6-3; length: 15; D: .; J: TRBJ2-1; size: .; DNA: TGTGCCAGCAGTTACACAGAGAGCTCCTACAATGAGCAGTTCTTC; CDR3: CASSYTESSYNEQFF
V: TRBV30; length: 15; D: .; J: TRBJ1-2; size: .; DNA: TGTGCCTGGAGTGATCCGGGGGACGGAAACTATGGCTACACCTTC; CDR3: CAWSDPGDGNYGYTF
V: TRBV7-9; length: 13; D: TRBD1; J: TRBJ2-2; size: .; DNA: TGTGCCAGCAGCAAAGGGGACAGGTTAAGGCTGTTTTTT; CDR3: CASSKGDRLRLFF
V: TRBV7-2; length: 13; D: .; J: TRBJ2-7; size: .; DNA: TGTGCCAGCAGCGCAAGCAAATCAAGCGAGCAGTACTTC; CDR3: CASSASKSSEQYF
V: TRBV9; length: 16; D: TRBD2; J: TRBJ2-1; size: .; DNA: TGTGCCAGCAGCGGGGGTGGAAGCGGGAGATTCGGTGAGCAGTTCTTC; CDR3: CASSGGGSGRFGEQFF
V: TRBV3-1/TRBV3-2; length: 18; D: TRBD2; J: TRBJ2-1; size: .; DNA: TGTGCCAGCAGCTCGGGGGGGGCCCAACTCCCTCTATGGAATGAGCAGTTCTTC; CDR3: CASSSGGAQLPLWNEQFF
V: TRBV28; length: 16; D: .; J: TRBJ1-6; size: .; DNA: TGTGGTACTACTAGTTTCCCGAGGGACTATAATTCACCCCTCCACTTT; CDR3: CGTTSFPRDYNSPLHF
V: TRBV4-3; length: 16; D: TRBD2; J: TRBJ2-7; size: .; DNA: TGCGCCAGCAGCCAAGGCGGCGGGAGGGCTGTCTACGAGCAGTACTTC; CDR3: CASSQGGGRAVYEQYF
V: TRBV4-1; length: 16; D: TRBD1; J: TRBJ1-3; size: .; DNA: TGCGCCAGCAGCCAAGGGGGGACAGCGTCTGGAAACACCATATATTTT; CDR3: CASSQGGTASGNTIYF
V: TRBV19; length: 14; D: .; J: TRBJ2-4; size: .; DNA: TGTGCCACTTCACAACCCGGGGCCAAAAACATTCAGTACTTC; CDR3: CATSQPGAKNIQYF
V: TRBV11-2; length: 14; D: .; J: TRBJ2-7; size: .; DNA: TGTGCCAGCAGCCCCATCGGGTTCTCCTACGAGCAGTACTTC; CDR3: CASSPIGFSYEQYF
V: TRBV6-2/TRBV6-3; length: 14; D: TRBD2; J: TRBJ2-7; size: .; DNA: TGTGCCAGCAGTTACTCATCCGGGACTAACGAGCAGTACTTC; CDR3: CASSYSSGTNEQYF
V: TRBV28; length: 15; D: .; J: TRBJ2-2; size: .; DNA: TGTGCCAGCACCCCACGGGAGAGATTGGGACGGGAGCTGTTTTTT; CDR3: CASTPRERLGRELFF
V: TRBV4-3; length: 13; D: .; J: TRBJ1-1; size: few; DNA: TGCGCCAGCAGCCAAGAACGGGGTCAGAAAGCTTTCTTT; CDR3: CASSQERGQKAFF
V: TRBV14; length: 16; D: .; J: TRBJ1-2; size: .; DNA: TGTGCCAGCAGCCAAGACTGGACAGTCTCTGGCGATGGCTACACCTTC; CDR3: CASSQDWTVSGDGYTF
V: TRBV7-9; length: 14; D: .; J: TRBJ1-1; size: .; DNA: TGTGCCAGCAGCCTCAGGGCGATGAACACTGAAGCTTTCTTT; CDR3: CASSLRAMNTEAFF
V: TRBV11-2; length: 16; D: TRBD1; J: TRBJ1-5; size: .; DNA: TGTGCCAGCAGCGGCCGGGACAGGGGTGACAATCAGCCCCAGCATTTT; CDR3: CASSGRDRGDNQPQHF
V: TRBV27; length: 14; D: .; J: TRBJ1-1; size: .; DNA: TGTGCCAGCAGTTTACTTACAGGGCACACTGAAGCTTTCTTT; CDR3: CASSLLTGHTEAFF
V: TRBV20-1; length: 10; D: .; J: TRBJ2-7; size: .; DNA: TGCAGTGCTACAACAGGGAAACAGTACTTC; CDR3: CSATTGKQYF
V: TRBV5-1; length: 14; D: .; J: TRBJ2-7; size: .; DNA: TGCGCCAGCAGCTTGGCCGGTCTGGTAAGCGAGCAGTACTTC; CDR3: CASSLAGLVSEQYF
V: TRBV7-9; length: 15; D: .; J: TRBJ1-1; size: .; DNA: TGTGCCAGCAGCTACCCCGAGAGGGGGACAACTGAAGCTTTCTTT; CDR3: CASSYPERGTTEAFF
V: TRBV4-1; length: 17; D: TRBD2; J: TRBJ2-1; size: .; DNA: TGCGCCAGCAGCCAAGATCTACTAGCGGGGCGCTACAATGAGCAGTTCTTC; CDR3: CASSQDLLAGRYNEQFF
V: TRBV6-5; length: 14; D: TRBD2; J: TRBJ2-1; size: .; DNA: TGTGCCAGCAGTTCGGGACTAGCGGGAGTTGAGCAGTTCTTC; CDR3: CASSSGLAGVEQFF
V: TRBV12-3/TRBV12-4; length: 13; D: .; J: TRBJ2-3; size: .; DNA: TGTGCCAGCAATCCGGGGGTCACAGATACGCAGTATTTT; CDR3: CASNPGVTDTQYF
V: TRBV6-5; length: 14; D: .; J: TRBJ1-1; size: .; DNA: TGTGCCAGCAGTTACGGAGGGAGCGGAACTGAAGCTTTCTTT; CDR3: CASSYGGSGTEAFF
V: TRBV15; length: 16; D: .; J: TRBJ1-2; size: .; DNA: TGTGCCACCAGCAGAGATCGCAGGGGCTTTCTCTATGGCTACACCTTC; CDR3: CATSRDRRGFLYGYTF
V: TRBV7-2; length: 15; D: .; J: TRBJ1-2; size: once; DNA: TGTGCCAGCAGCTTAAACCCAGGGTTGGTCTATGGCTACACCTTC; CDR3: CASSLNPGLVYGYTF
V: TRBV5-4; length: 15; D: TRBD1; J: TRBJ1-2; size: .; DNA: TGTGCCAGCAGCATCGGACAGGGAATAGACTATGGCTACACCTTC; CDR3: CASSIGQGIDYGYTF
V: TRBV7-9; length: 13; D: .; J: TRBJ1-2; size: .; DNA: TGTGCCAGCAGCTTTCGAGTTGACTATGGCTACACCTTC; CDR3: CASSFRVDYGYTF
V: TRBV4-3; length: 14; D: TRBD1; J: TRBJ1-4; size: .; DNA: TGCGCCAGCAGCCCGGGACAGGGATATGAAAAACTGTTTTTT; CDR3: CASSPGQGYEKLFF
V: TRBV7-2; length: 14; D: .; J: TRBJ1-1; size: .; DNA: TGTGCCAGCAGCCTTCGGGGGGCGGACACTGAAGCTTTCTTT; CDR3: CASSLRGADTEAFF
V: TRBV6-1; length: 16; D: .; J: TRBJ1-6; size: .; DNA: TGTGCCAGCAGTGGTGGTAAGAGGGGACTTAATTCACCCCTCCACTTT; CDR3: CASSGGKRGLNSPLHF
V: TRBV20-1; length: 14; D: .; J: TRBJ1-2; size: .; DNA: TGCAGTGCTAGTGTCCCGGGTACTAACTATGGCTACACCTTC; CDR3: CSASVPGTNYGYTF
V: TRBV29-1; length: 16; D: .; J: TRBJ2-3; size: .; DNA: TGCAGCGTTGTTCCCTTGGAATTTGAGGGAGGAAGGACGCAGTATTTT; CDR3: CSVVPLEFEGGRTQYF
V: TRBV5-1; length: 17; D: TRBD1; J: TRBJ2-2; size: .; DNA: TGCGCCAGCAGCTTGCCAGGGGGCCTGGGGGACACCGGGGAGCTGTTTTTT; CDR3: CASSLPGGLGDTGELFF
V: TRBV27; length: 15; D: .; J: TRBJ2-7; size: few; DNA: TGTGCCAGCAGTTATCAGGGATCGGAAACCTACGAGCAGTACTTC; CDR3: CASSYQGSETYEQYF